One sample yielded the 26 T cell receptor beta chains listed below, sequenced in a study of CD8+ T cells in alopecia areata. Following extraction, RNA underwent reverse transcription to cDNA, which served as the sequencing template. Only in-frame clones appear in the TCRdb table, and some are missing; sequencing was by immunoSEQ multiplex PCR. The sample carries around 190,000 clones, about 56% recorded once. Sequenced material: CD8+ T cells sorted from blood. The receptors originated from a human donor in good health.

To note about this clone: Other DNA sequences from this sample encode an identical CDR3 as well. The chain uses TRBV29-1 and TRBJ2-2; tentatively, D is TRBD2 (6 bases). Germline loops: CDR1 SQVTM, CDR2 ANQGSEA. The CDR3 loop spans 12 amino acids. Trimming shortened V by 4 bases and J by 5 bases, and 8 bases separated the two germline ends. The CDR3 sequence is CSVVGGTGELFF. In DNA form, the CDR3 reads TGCAGCGTTGTTGGGGGGACCGGGGAGCTGTTTTTT.

The chain couples TRBV9 to TRBJ2-3; a possible D gene is TRBD2 (7 bases). The CDR3 runs 14 residues. The germline gives CDR1 SGDLS, CDR2 YYNGEE. Trimming removed 10 bases from V and 1 base from J, with 16 bases in between. The CDR3 loop is CASKGGARTDTQYF. The CDR3 DNA is TGTGCCTCCAAGGGGGGGGCCCGCACAGATACGCAGTATTTT.

The chain joins TRBV5-6 to TRBJ1-1; the D is unclear. Per germline, CDR1 SGHDT and CDR2 YYEEEE. The V gene lost 8 bases and the J gene lost 7 bases, with 9 bases spanning the gap. The CDR3 is 10 amino acids. The CDR3, as DNA: TGTGCCAGTGGCCGGAGTGAAGCTTTCTTT. This encodes CASGRSEAFF.

This clone was counted a few times. This chain joins TRBV7-6 and TRBJ2-3, with D perhaps TRBD1 (6 bases). The CDR3 runs to 15 residues. CDR1 is SGHVS, CDR2 FNYEAQ, per germline. Trimming cost V 0 bases and J 7 bases, with 14 bases left between them. Written as DNA, the CDR3 is TGTGCCAGCAGCTTAGCCGCAGGGGAAGGGTATACGCAGTATTTT. As protein: CASSLAAGEGYTQYF.

This clone was detected a few times. The chain links TRBV29-1 to TRBJ2-6; 7 bases map to TRBD1. Germline loops: CDR1 SQVTM, CDR2 ANQGSEA. V dropped 6 bases and J dropped 0; count of bases not matched to a gene: 8. CDR3 size: 16 residues. The CDR3 region is CSVSGTAFSGANVLTF. The CDR3 DNA reads TGCAGCGTGTCCGGGACAGCGTTCTCTGGGGCCAACGTCCTGACTTTC.

The V and J genes are TRBV29-1 and TRBJ2-5; tentative D call: TRBD1 (5 bases). Trimming removed 2 bases from V and 1 base from J, with 11 bases in between. The V gene's germline CDR1 is SQVTM and CDR2 ANQGSEA. This CDR3 is 14 amino acids long. CDR3 DNA sequence: TGCAGCGTTGAAAAGGCAGGGCTCCAAGAGACCCAGTACTTC. Translated: CSVEKAGLQETQYF. The whole variable domain, filled in from reference TRBV29-1 and TRBJ2-5, reads SAVISQKPSRDICQRGTSLTIQCQVDSQVTMMFWYRQQPGQSLTLIATANQGSEATYESGFVIDKFPISRPNLTFSTLTVSNMSPEDSSIYLCSVEKAGLQETQYFGPGTRLLVL.

This clone has just one count. The rearrangement joins TRBV29-1 to TRBJ2-1; 7 bases agree with TRBD1. V gave up 7 bases and J gave up 7 bases; unmatched junction bases: 7. Germline CDR1 and CDR2: SQVTM and ANQGSEA. There are 12 residues in the CDR3. In nucleotides, the CDR3 is TGCAGCGCCGGACAGGTTGAGAATGAGCAGTTCTTC. It codes for CSAGQVENEQFF.

This clone has just a few counts. This chain links TRBV7-8 with TRBJ1-2; the D gene is possibly TRBD1 (6 bases). The V gene lost 5 bases and the J gene lost 4 bases, with 14 bases spanning the gap. Germline assignment: CDR1 SGHVS and CDR2 FQNEAQ. The CDR3 totals 14 residues. The CDR3 bases are TGTGCCAGCAGCCCTACAGGGAGTCCCTATGGCTACACCTTC. Translated, it gives CASSPTGSPYGYTF.

The CDR3 is CASSSGVQPQHF. CDR3 nucleotides: TGTGCCAGCAGCTCAGGGGTGCAGCCCCAGCATTTT. The chain recombines TRBV5-6 with TRBJ1-5, with D perhaps TRBD1 (6 bases). CDR1 is SGHDT, CDR2 YYEEEE, per germline. V lost 3 bases, J lost 7 bases, and 8 bases lay in between. CDR3 length: 12 amino acids.

The chain has TRBV18 and TRBJ1-5; 7 nucleotides agree with TRBD1. The length of the CDR3 is 16 residues. From germline, CDR1 is KGHSH and CDR2 LQKENI. The junction had 10 bases not matched to a gene; V was cut back by 3 bases and J by 5 bases. In nucleotides, the CDR3 is TGTGCCAGCTCACCGCCCGGACAGGAAGGCGATCAGCCCCAGCATTTT. Amino acid sequence: CASSPPGQEGDQPQHF.

The rearrangement links TRBV5-6 to TRBJ2-1, with TRBD2 matching 7 bases. CDR1 SGHDT and CDR2 YYEEEE come from the germline V gene. V lost 0 bases, J lost 3 bases, and 3 bases stayed unmatched. CDR3 length: 15 residues. The CDR3 DNA is TGTGCCAGCAGCTTGGGCGGGGGATTCTACAATGAGCAGTTCTTC. It is translated as CASSLGGGFYNEQFF. Full variable domain (remainder filled in from reference TRBV5-6 and TRBJ2-1): DAGVTQSPTHLIKTRGQQVTLRCSPKSGHDTVSWYQQALGQGPQFIFQYYEEEERQRGNFPDRFSGHQFPNYSSELNVNALLLGDSALYLCASSLGGGFYNEQFFGPGTRLTVL.

CDR3: CASSDGQGSNQPQHF. The CDR3 region has the DNA TGTGCCAGCAGTGACGGACAGGGAAGCAATCAGCCCCAGCATTTT. The rearrangement joins TRBV2 to TRBJ1-5, with 8 bases lining up with TRBD1. V lost 3 bases and J lost 1; bases outside the gene matches: 2. This CDR3 has 15 residues. CDR1 SNHLY and CDR2 FYNNEI come from the germline V gene.

This clone was seen a handful of times. The V and J genes are TRBV5-6 and TRBJ2-2; D remains unclear. The CDR3 length is 14 residues. Germline V gene data show CDR1 as SGHDT and CDR2 as YYEEEE. V dropped 0 bases and J dropped 2 bases, with 5 bases sitting between them. The CDR3 coding sequence is TGTGCCAGCAGCTTGGGGCTAAACACCGGGGAGCTGTTTTTT. Amino acid sequence: CASSLGLNTGELFF.

This sequence joins TRBV7-6 and TRBJ1-2; 7 bases fit TRBD1. V trimming: 3 bases; J trimming: 0 bases; junction bases outside the gene matches: 4. This CDR3 comprises 15 residues. Germline values: CDR1 SGHVS, CDR2 FNYEAQ. The CDR3 coding sequence is TGTGCCAGCAGCTTCTGGGACAGTACTAACTATGGCTACACCTTC. Its translation is CASSFWDSTNYGYTF.

This clone was seen a handful of times. The chain employs TRBV29-1 and TRBJ1-5, with 10 bases aligning to TRBD1. CDR1 is SQVTM, CDR2 ANQGSEA, per germline. The length of the CDR3 is 14 residues. V gave up 7 bases and J gave up 4 bases; unmatched junction bases: 7. The CDR3 DNA is TGCAGCGCTAAGGACAGGGGGGAAAATCAGCCCCAGCATTTT. This gives the protein CSAKDRGENQPQHF.

This sequence joins TRBV23-1 and TRBJ2-6; D remains unclear. TRBV23-1 is annotated as an ORF whose role is uncertain. The CDR3 consists of 20 residues. The V end lost 2 bases, the J end lost 0 bases, and 20 bases lay between the germline ends. The CDR3: CASSQGFDGPKPSGANVLTF. The DNA for the CDR3 is TGCGCCAGCAGTCAAGGGTTCGACGGACCCAAACCCTCTGGGGCCAACGTCCTGACTTTC.

This chain links TRBV25-1 with TRBJ2-7; the D gene is possibly TRBD2 (5 bases). The germline V gene has CDR1 MGHDK and CDR2 SYGVNS. Trimming removed 6 bases at V and 6 bases at J, with 12 bases between. This CDR3 region has 12 residues. The CDR3: CASRSGAAEQYF. The CDR3 DNA sequence: TGTGCCAGCAGGTCCGGAGCGGCCGAGCAGTACTTC.

This chain connects TRBV7-9 to TRBJ1-6; D is undetermined. Per the germline V gene, CDR1 is SEHNR and CDR2 is FQNEAQ (reference sequence). The V gene lost 5 bases and the J gene lost 7 bases, with 9 bases spanning the gap. There are 13 residues in the CDR3. The DNA of the CDR3 is TGTGCCAGCAGCATTCTAGAGAATTCACCCCTCCACTTT. As protein: CASSILENSPLHF.

This chain links TRBV7-2 with TRBJ2-7, with TRBD2 matching 7 bases. Germline assignment: CDR1 SGHTA and CDR2 FQGNSA. The junction had 5 bases not matched to a gene; V was cut back by 3 bases and J by 3 bases. The CDR3 length is 14 residues. DNA for the CDR3: TGTGCCAGCAGCTTTGGGAGGGGCCGCTACGAGCAGTACTTC. It is translated as CASSFGRGRYEQYF.

The rearrangement joins TRBV29-1 to TRBJ1-2; 9 bases match TRBD1. With V trimmed by 5 bases and J by 2 bases, 6 bases remained unmatched. The CDR3 totals 14 residues. In germline, CDR1 is SQVTM, CDR2 ANQGSEA. The DNA for the CDR3 is TGCAGCGTTCCCGAGACAGGGGGGAACTATGGCTACACCTTC. Translation gives CSVPETGGNYGYTF.

This chain connects TRBV9 to TRBJ2-1; D is unclear. The CDR3 extends over 14 amino acids. Trimming took off 3 bases at V and 5 bases at J, with 12 bases between the two ends. Germline CDR1 is SGDLS and CDR2 is YYNGEE. The CDR3 reads CASSGMIGDNEQFF. The CDR3 region has the DNA TGTGCCAGCAGCGGAATGATTGGGGACAATGAGCAGTTCTTC.

V is TRBV27 and J is TRBJ1-4; D is perhaps TRBD1 (6 bases). The CDR3 has 12 amino acids. Deletions cut 8 bases from V and 8 bases from J, with 12 bases between. The germline V gene encodes CDR1 MNHEY and CDR2 SMNVEV (reference sequence). In DNA form, the CDR3 reads TGTGCCAGCCGGGGGCAAGAGGAAAAACTGTTTTTT. Translated, it gives CASRGQEEKLFF.

In this sample, this clone turned up a few times. The chain employs TRBV30 and TRBJ2-2, with no clear D. The CDR3 length is 13 residues. CDR1 and CDR2 (germline): GTSNPN, SVGIG (reference sequence). V lost 0 bases to trimming and J lost 5 bases, with 7 bases between them. The CDR3 region is CAWSVSETGELFF. The CDR3 DNA reads as TGTGCCTGGAGTGTTTCGGAGACCGGGGAGCTGTTTTTT.

This clone showed up many times. The gene calls are TRBV7-2 and TRBJ2-1; D unresolved. CDR1 and CDR2 (germline): SGHTA, FQGNSA. The CDR3 is 12 amino acids. The V and J ends lost 3 bases and 8 bases respectively, with 8 bases between them. CDR3 in DNA: TGTGCCAGCAGCTTGATAGGATATGAGCAGTTCTTC. It yields the protein CASSLIGYEQFF.

This clone was counted a single time. This rearrangement joins TRBV27 to TRBJ2-7; D is perhaps TRBD1 (7 bases). The CDR3 is made up of 12 amino acids. Trimming stripped 6 bases from V and 6 bases from J, with 12 bases between. From germline, CDR1 is MNHEY and CDR2 SMNVEV (reference sequence). CDR3: CASSQGGREQYF. DNA of the CDR3: TGTGCCAGCAGCCAGGGGGGCCGCGAGCAGTACTTC.

This chain connects TRBV11-2 to TRBJ2-5; 9 bases are shared with TRBD2. This CDR3 has 15 residues. CDR1 and CDR2 (germline): SGHAT, FQNNGV. Trimming at V came to 5 bases and at J to 3 bases, leaving 7 bases not matched to a gene. For the CDR3, the DNA is TGTGCCAGCAGCGATAGCGGGGGTAGTGAAGAGACCCAGTACTTC. Its translation: CASSDSGGSEETQYF.